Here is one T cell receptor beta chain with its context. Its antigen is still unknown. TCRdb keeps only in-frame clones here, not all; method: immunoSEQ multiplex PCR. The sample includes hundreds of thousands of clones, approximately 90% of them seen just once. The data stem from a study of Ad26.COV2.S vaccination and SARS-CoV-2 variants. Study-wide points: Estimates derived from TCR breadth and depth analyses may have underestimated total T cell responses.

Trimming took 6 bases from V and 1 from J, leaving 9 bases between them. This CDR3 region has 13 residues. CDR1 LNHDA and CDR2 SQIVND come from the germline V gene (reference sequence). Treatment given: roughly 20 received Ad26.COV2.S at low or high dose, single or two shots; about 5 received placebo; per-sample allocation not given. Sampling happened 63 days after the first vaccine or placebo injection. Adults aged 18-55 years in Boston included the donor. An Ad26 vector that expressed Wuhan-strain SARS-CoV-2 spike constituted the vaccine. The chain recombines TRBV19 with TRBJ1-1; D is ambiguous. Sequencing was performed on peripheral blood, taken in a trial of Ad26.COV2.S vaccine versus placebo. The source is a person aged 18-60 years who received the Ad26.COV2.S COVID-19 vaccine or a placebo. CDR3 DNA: TGTGCCAGTAGCACGACAACGAACACTGAAGCTTTCTTT. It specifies CASSTTTNTEAFF.